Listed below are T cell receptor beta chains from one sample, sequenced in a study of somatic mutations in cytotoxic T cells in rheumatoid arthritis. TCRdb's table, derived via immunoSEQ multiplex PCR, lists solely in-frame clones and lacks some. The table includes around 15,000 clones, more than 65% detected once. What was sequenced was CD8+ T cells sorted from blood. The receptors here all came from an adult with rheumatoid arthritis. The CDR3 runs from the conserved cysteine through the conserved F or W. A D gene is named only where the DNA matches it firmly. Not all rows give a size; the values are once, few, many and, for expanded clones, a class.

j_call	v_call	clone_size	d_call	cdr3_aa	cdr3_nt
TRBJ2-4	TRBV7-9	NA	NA	CASSHNGGRSWHF	TGTGCCAGCAGTCACAATGGGGGACGGAGTTGGCACTTC
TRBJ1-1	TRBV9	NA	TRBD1	CASSLGGGTFFMNTEAFF	TGTGCCAGCAGTCTGGGAGGGGGCACTTTTTTCATGAACACTGAAGCTTTCTTT
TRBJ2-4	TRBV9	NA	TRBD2	CASSPNGGIQYF	TGTGCCAGCAGCCCTAACGGGGGGATTCAGTACTTC
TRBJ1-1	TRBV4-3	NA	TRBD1	CASSQNRGWMTFF	TGCGCCAGCAGCCAGAACAGGGGCTGGATGACTTTCTTT
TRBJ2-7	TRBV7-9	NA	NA	CASSLGQLYEQYF	TGTGCCAGCAGCTTGGGGCAGCTCTACGAGCAGTACTTC
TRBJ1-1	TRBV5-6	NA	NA	CASSYRATEAFF	TGTGCCAGCAGCTACAGGGCCACTGAAGCTTTCTTT
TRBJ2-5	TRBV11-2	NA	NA	CASSLSDFGETQYF	TGTGCCAGCAGCTTATCCGATTTTGGTGAGACCCAGTACTTC
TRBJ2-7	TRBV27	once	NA	CASSYSSGQRTYEQYF	TGTGCCAGCAGTTACTCCTCGGGACAACGAACCTACGAGCAGTACTTC
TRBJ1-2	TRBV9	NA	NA	CASSVGTTNYGYTF	TGTGCCAGCAGCGTAGGGACCACTAACTATGGCTACACCTTC
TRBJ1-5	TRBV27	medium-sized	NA	CASSLIGEPQHF	TGTGCCAGCAGTTTAATAGGTGAGCCCCAGCATTTT
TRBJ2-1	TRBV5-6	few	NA	CASSLTGINEQFF	TGTGCCAGCAGCTTGACGGGGATCAATGAGCAGTTCTTC
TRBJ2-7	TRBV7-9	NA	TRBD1	CASSSRDRISYEQYF	TGTGCCAGCAGCTCCCGGGACAGGATCTCCTACGAGCAGTACTTC
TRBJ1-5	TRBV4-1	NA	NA	CASSPWIDQPQHF	TGCGCCAGCAGCCCGTGGATAGATCAGCCCCAGCATTTT
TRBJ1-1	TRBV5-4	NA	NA	CASSLGGLGVDGEAFF	TGTGCCAGCAGCTTGGGGGGACTCGGTGTAGATGGTGAAGCTTTCTTT
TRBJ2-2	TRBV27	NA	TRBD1	CASSKLGTGDGDTGELFF	TGTGCCAGCAGTAAACTTGGGACAGGGGACGGAGACACCGGGGAGCTGTTTTTT
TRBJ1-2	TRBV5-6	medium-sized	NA	CASSFSTDSNYGYTF	TGTGCCAGCAGCTTCTCTACCGACAGTAACTATGGCTACACCTTC
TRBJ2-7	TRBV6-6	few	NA	CASSYSILNEQYF	TGTGCCAGCAGTTACTCGATCTTAAACGAGCAGTACTTC
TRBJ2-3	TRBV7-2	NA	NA	CASSLARADTQYF	TGTGCCAGCAGCTTAGCGCGGGCAGATACGCAGTATTTT
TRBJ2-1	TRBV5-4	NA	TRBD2	CASSIGGRGDHNEQFF	TGTGCCAGCAGCATCGGCGGGCGGGGGGACCACAATGAGCAGTTCTTC
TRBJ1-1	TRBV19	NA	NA	CASSYPRGIEAFF	TGTGCCAGTAGTTACCCCCGCGGGATTGAAGCTTTCTTT
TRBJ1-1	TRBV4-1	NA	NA	CASSLPGAGGTEAFF	TGCGCCAGCAGCCTCCCCGGGGCGGGCGGCACTGAAGCTTTCTTT
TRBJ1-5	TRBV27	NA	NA	CASSLIGRGGNQPQHF	TGTGCCAGCAGTTTAATAGGCAGGGGAGGCAATCAGCCCCAGCATTTT
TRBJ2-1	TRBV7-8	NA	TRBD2	CASSWRLAGPSYNEQFF	TGTGCCAGCAGCTGGAGACTAGCGGGGCCCTCCTACAATGAGCAGTTCTTC
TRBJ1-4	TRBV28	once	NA	CASSLLGEGGDEKLFF	TGTGCCAGCAGTTTATTGGGAGAGGGTGGAGATGAAAAACTGTTTTTT
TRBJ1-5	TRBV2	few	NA	CASSEDRRKHF	TGTGCCAGCAGTGAAGATCGGCGTAAGCATTTT
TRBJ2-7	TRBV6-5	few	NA	CASSYFEQGSYEQYF	TGTGCCAGCAGTTACTTCGAACAGGGTTCCTACGAGCAGTACTTC
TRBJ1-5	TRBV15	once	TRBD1	CATSRDPLDRGQGLPQHF	TGTGCCACCAGCAGAGATCCCCTGGACAGGGGGCAGGGTCTTCCCCAGCATTTT
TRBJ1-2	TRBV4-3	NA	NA	CASSEVLRASDGYTF	TGCGCCAGCAGCGAAGTCCTTCGGGCTTCGGATGGCTACACCTTC
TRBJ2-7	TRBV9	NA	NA	CASSVAGGDFGEQYF	TGTGCCAGCAGCGTAGCTGGCGGGGATTTCGGCGAGCAGTACTTC
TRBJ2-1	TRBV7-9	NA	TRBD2	CASSGAGGRSYNEQFF	TGTGCCAGCAGTGGAGCGGGGGGCCGCTCCTACAATGAGCAGTTCTTC
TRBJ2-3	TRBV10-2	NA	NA	CASSGGHYTSTDTQYF	TGCGCCAGCAGCGGGGGGCACTATACTAGCACAGATACGCAGTATTTT
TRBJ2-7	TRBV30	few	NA	CASGDGRIEQYF	TGTGCCTCCGGGGACGGACGTATAGAGCAGTACTTC
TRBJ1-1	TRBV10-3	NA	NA	CAAGDTEAFF	TGTGCCGCCGGGGACACTGAAGCTTTCTTT
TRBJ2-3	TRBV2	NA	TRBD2	CASSPWTSGGAGDTQYF	TGTGCCAGCAGTCCATGGACTAGCGGGGGGGCCGGAGATACGCAGTATTTT
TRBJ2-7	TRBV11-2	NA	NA	CASSLGTGGLHSYEQYF	TGTGCCAGCAGCTTAGGGACTGGTGGCCTTCACTCCTACGAGCAGTACTTC
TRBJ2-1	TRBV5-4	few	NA	CASSPNSNEQFF	TGTGCCAGCAGCCCTAACAGCAATGAGCAGTTCTTC
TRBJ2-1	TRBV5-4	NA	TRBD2	CASSLGGVEEQFF	TGTGCCAGCAGCCTGGGGGGGGTGGAAGAGCAGTTCTTC
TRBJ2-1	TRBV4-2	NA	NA	CASSQPPADEQFF	TGTGCCAGCAGCCAACCCCCCGCAGACGAGCAGTTCTTC
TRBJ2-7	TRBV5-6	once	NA	CASSLWGVDEQYF	TGTGCCAGCAGCCTTTGGGGAGTCGACGAGCAGTACTTC
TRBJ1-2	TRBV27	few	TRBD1	CASSLTPTGLNGYTF	TGTGCCAGCAGTTTAACCCCGACAGGGTTGAATGGCTACACCTTC
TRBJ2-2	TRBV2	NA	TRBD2	CASSEELAGGPNTGELFF	TGTGCCAGCAGTGAAGAATTAGCGGGGGGACCTAACACCGGGGAGCTGTTTTTT
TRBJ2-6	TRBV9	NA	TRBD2	CASSVRLAGASSGANVLTF	TGTGCCAGCAGCGTACGACTAGCGGGGGCCAGCTCTGGGGCCAACGTCCTGACTTTC
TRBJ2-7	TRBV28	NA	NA	CASNLGHYYEQYF	TGTGCCAGCAATTTGGGACACTACTACGAGCAGTACTTC
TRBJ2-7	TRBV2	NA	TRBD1	CASSYRGFNYEQYF	TGTGCCAGCAGTTACAGGGGATTCAACTACGAGCAGTACTTC
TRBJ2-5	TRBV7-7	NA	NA	CASSLAPGGGKTQYF	TGTGCTAGCAGCTTAGCTCCCGGGGGCGGGAAGACCCAGTACTTC
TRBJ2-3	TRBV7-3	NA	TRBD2	CASSSTSGVGDTQYF	TGTGCCAGCAGCTCGACTAGCGGGGTCGGGGATACGCAGTATTTT
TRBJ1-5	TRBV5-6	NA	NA	CASSLRRDSNQPQHF	TGTGCCAGCAGCTTGAGACGAGATAGCAATCAGCCCCAGCATTTT
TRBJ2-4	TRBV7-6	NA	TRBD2	CASSLETSGGPDSKNIQYF	TGTGCCAGCAGCTTAGAAACTAGCGGGGGGCCCGATTCCAAAAACATTCAGTACTTC
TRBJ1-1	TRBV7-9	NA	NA	CASSTNTEAFF	TGTGCCAGCAGCACGAACACTGAAGCTTTCTTT
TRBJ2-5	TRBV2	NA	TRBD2	CASTQTSGRGETQYF	TGTGCCAGCACCCAGACTAGCGGACGGGGGGAGACCCAGTACTTC
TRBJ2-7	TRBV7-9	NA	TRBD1	CASSLPDYRGLNEQYF	TGTGCCAGCAGCTTACCCGACTACAGGGGTCTTAACGAGCAGTACTTC
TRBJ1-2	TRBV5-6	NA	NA	CASSRPEGLGYTF	TGTGCCAGCAGCCGCCCAGAGGGGCTTGGCTACACCTTC
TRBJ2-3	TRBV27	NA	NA	CASSPGLPPVDTQYF	TGTGCCAGCAGTCCCGGACTCCCGCCGGTAGATACGCAGTATTTT